The 31 T cell receptor beta chains below all came from one sample that was sequenced in a study of T cell clonality in common variable immunodeficiency. Assay used: immunoSEQ multiplex PCR; TCRdb lists only in-frame clones, some missing. Captured here are about 32,000 clones, none seen once; the top ten comprise over 9%. Material for sequencing was peripheral blood mononuclear cells. The receptors were gathered from a person aged 18 to 75 in good health.

This clone was counted a few times. The CDR3 is cut off 3 residues early in the read; its end comes from the germline J gene. V and J are TRBV20-1 and TRBJ1-4; weak D call: TRBD1 (5 bases). The germline V and J ends were trimmed by 3 bases and 8 bases, with 10 bases remaining between them. Germline V gene sequence: CDR1 DFQATT, CDR2 SNEGSKA (reference sequence). CDR3 length equals 12 residues. The sequenced part of the CDR3 DNA is TGCAGTGCTAGGGACAACCGGGAAAAA. It encodes CSARDNREK. The whole CDR3 sequence reads CSARDNREKLFF.

This clone was recorded at least ten times. CDR3 DNA (partial): TGTGCCAGCAGTGAAGTGACAGGGGACCCGTCCTACGAG. It translates to CASSEVTGDPSYE. In full, the CDR3 is CASSEVTGDPSYEQYF. The genes are TRBV2 and TRBJ2-7, with 8 positions matching TRBD1. The read finishes 3 residues shy of the CDR3 end, and the germline J gene is used to complete it. Germline trimming cut 1 base from V and 1 base from J; bases unmatched to any gene: 6. CDR3 length equals 16 residues. Germline CDR1 SNHLY, CDR2 FYNNEI. The variable domain in full, completed from reference TRBV2 and TRBJ2-7, reads EPEVTQTPSHQVTQMGQEVILRCVPISNHLYFYWYRQILGQKVEFLVSFYNNEISEKSEIFDDQFSVERPDGSNFTLKIRSTKLEDSAMYFCASSEVTGDPSYEQYFGPGTRLTVT.

This clone was seen ten or more times. Incomplete CDR3 DNA: TGTGCCAGCAGTGAAGGACAGGTGACTAATGAAAAA. Translation: CASSEGQVTNEK. The whole CDR3 region reads CASSEGQVTNEKLFF. The chain carries TRBV2 and TRBJ1-4; TRBD1 might be the D (6 bases). From the germline J gene comes the end of the CDR3, since the read stops 3 residues before it. The germline V gene encodes CDR1 SNHLY and CDR2 FYNNEI. The V and J ends lost 1 base and 2 bases respectively, with 8 bases between them. The CDR3 length is 15 residues.

This clone was seen many times. The DNA read from the CDR3 is TGCAGTACTCCGGGACAGGGGGCCAATGAG. The encoded protein is CSTPGQGANE. The full CDR3 is CSTPGQGANEQFF. The chain links TRBV20-1 to TRBJ2-1; 12 bases fit TRBD1. The sequence runs out 3 residues before the end of the CDR3; the remainder is reconstructed from the germline J gene. This CDR3 contains 13 residues. V gave up 8 bases and J gave up 6 bases; unmatched junction bases: 5. Germline loops: CDR1 DFQATT, CDR2 SNEGSKA (reference sequence).

Many counts were recorded for this clone. The read terminates 3 residues before the CDR3 end, so the remaining end is supplied by the germline J gene. V gene TRBV16 combines with J gene TRBJ1-5, with D tentatively TRBD1 (5 bases). The length of the CDR3 is 15 residues. Germline-derived CDR1 and CDR2 are KGHSY and FQNENV. Trimming took off 4 bases at V and 2 bases at J, with 12 bases between the two ends. The sequenced CDR3 bases are TGTGCCAGCAGCCCGGGGGGGGATGGCAATCAGCCC. It yields the protein CASSPGGDGNQP. The CDR3 reads in full as CASSPGGDGNQPQHF.

This clone was recorded many times. The DNA ends 3 residues before the CDR3 does, and the rest of the CDR3 is filled in from the germline J gene. The chain employs TRBV20-1 and TRBJ2-1; 8 bases are shared with TRBD1. With 5 bases clipped from V and 4 bases from J, the junction kept 4 bases outside the gene matches. Per the germline V gene, CDR1 is DFQATT and CDR2 is SNEGSKA (reference sequence). The CDR3 contains 13 residues. CDR3 loop: CSAERTGYNEQFF. CDR3 DNA, as far as it was read: TGCAGTGCTGAGAGGACAGGGTACAATGAG.

This clone was recorded many times. The read halts 3 residues ahead of the CDR3 end, with the missing end drawn from the germline J gene. V usage is TRBV18 and J usage is TRBJ2-7; tentatively, D is TRBD1 (5 bases). The CDR3 length is 12 residues. V lost 3 bases, J lost 6 bases, and 9 bases lay in between. Germline V gives CDR1 KGHSH, CDR2 LQKENI. Incomplete CDR3 DNA: TGTGCCAGCTCACCCCAGGGTTCCGAG. This codes for CASSPQGSE. The entire CDR3 protein reads CASSPQGSEQYF.

This clone was detected ten times or more. The observed sequence ends 3 residues before the CDR3 terminus, with the missing tail filled in from the germline J gene. This chain joins TRBV7-3 and TRBJ1-2, with a tentative D call TRBD1 (6 bases). Germline lookup yields CDR1 SGHTA and CDR2 FQGTGA. The length of the CDR3 is 12 residues. The part of the CDR3 DNA that was read is TGTGCCAGCAGCGCCGACAGGCACGGC. As protein: CASSADRHG. The whole CDR3 sequence is CASSADRHGYTF.

This clone has at least ten counts. The CDR3 goes on 3 residues after the read ends, and that part is filled in from the germline J gene. The V call is TRBV14, the J call TRBJ2-7; 7 bases map to TRBD2. The CDR3 has 15 amino acids. CDR1 is SGHDN, CDR2 FVKESK, per germline. The V segment lost 4 bases and the J segment 2 bases; nucleotides outside the gene matches: 8. CDR3 loop: CASSLLGGEPYEQYF. The DNA read from the CDR3 is TGTGCCAGCAGCCTCCTGGGGGGGGAACCCTACGAG.

This clone was observed many times. The read ends 3 residues early relative to the CDR3; the germline J gene fills the gap. This CDR3 is also generated by other DNA sequences in the sample. The chain carries TRBV10-3 and TRBJ2-5; 7 bases line up with TRBD1. CDR1 is ENHRY and CDR2 is SYGVKD in the germline V gene. Trimming removed 3 bases from V and 4 bases from J; junction bases left unmatched: 8. The CDR3 contains 15 residues. The CDR3 loop reads CAISDFGAGGETQYF. The sequenced part of the CDR3 DNA is TGTGCCATCAGTGATTTCGGGGCAGGGGGAGAGACC.

This clone appeared many times. Sequencing ends 3 residues short of the CDR3 end; the germline J gene provides the rest. This chain joins TRBV13 and TRBJ2-7; D may be TRBD2 (5 bases). Germline lookup yields CDR1 PRHDT and CDR2 FYEKMQ (reference sequence). The V and J ends lost 3 bases and 6 bases respectively, with 15 bases between them. The CDR3 length is 14 residues. CDR3 sequence reads: CASSFRGSFVEQYF. The CDR3 bases that were read are TGTGCCAGCAGCTTTCGAGGGTCGTTCGTCGAG.

In its sample, this clone was seen many times. The read terminates 3 residues ahead of where the CDR3 ends, so the germline J gene completes it. The chain joins TRBV29-1 to TRBJ2-6, with a weak D call TRBD2 (6 bases). The CDR3 is 16 amino acids. The germline V gene has CDR1 SQVTM and CDR2 ANQGSEA. The germline V and J ends were trimmed by 4 bases and 2 bases, with 15 bases remaining between them. This chain's CDR3 is CSVGRATFTGANVLTF. The covered CDR3 bases are TGCAGCGTTGGGAGGGCTACCTTTACTGGGGCCAACGTC.

This clone came up many times. The CDR3 goes on 3 residues after the read ends, and that part is filled in from the germline J gene. The genes are TRBV29-1 and TRBJ1-4, with D possibly matching TRBD1 (6 bases). CDR3 length: 13 amino acids. The V gene lost 3 bases and the J gene lost 7 bases, with 12 bases spanning the gap. CDR1 and CDR2 from the germline V gene are SQVTM and ANQGSEA. The CDR3 reads CSVDGGGSEKLFF. The covered CDR3 bases are TGCAGCGTTGATGGGGGCGGGAGTGAAAAA.

Partial CDR3 DNA: TGCGCCAGCAGCGAGGGACTATACAATCAGCCG. This translates into CASSEGLYNQP. The CDR3 in its entirety is CASSEGLYNQPQYF. This chain uses TRBV5-1 with TRBJ2-3, with 7 bases identical to TRBD2. The CDR3 is cut off 3 residues early in the read; its end comes from the germline J gene. Germline V CDR1 and CDR2: SGHRS, YFSETQ. The CDR3 is 14 residues long. The full variable domain, completed using reference TRBV5-1 and TRBJ2-3, is KAGVTQTPRYLIKTRGQQVTLSCSPISGHRSVSWYQQTPGQGLQFLFEYFSETQRNKGNFPGRFSGRQFSNSRSEMNVSTLELGDSALYLCASSEGLYNQPQYFGPGTRLTVL.

The table lists this clone with many counts. The read ends 3 residues shy of where the CDR3 ends; the end is completed using the germline J gene. This chain joins TRBV7-8 and TRBJ1-1, with 9 bases identical to TRBD1. In germline, CDR1 is SGHVS, CDR2 FQNEAQ. The trim removed 5 bases at V and 5 bases at J, leaving 9 bases unmatched. The CDR3 totals 15 residues. CDR3 DNA, as far as it was read: TGTGCCAGCAGCAGTGAACAGGGGGCGCGGACTGAA. Amino acids: CASSSEQGARTE. The entire CDR3 reads CASSSEQGARTEAFF.

Ten or more counts support this clone. The DNA ends 3 residues before the CDR3 does, and the rest of the CDR3 is filled in from the germline J gene. The chain carries TRBV30 and TRBJ1-1; TRBD1 aligns across 7 bases. From germline, CDR1 is GTSNPN and CDR2 SVGIG (reference sequence). This CDR3 region has 13 residues. The J segment lost 0 bases and the V segment lost 4 bases, leaving 2 bases of the junction unmatched. The CDR3 region is CAWTGQLNTEAFF. CDR3 DNA, as far as it was read: TGTGCCTGGACGGGACAGTTGAACACTGAA.

A remark on this clone: From the germline J gene comes the end of the CDR3, since the read stops 3 residues before it. This chain joins TRBV11-1 and TRBJ2-1, with 7 nucleotides matching TRBD2. J lost 9 bases, V lost 5 bases, and 7 bases had no gene match. CDR3 size: 13 residues. Germline V gene sequence: CDR1 SGHAT, CDR2 FQDESV (reference sequence). The chain's CDR3 is CASSPGGTAEQFF. The CDR3 DNA, read in part, is TGTGCCAGCAGCCCCGGGGGGACGGCTGAG.

At least ten counts were recorded for this clone. The read stops 3 residues short of the end of the CDR3; the missing end is completed from the germline J gene. The chain carries TRBV20-1 and TRBJ2-7; the match to TRBD2 covers 14 bases. The CDR3 totals 19 residues. Losses at the gene ends were 3 bases for V and 4 bases for J; bases not matched to a gene: 17. Germline-derived CDR1 and CDR2 are DFQATT and SNEGSKA (reference sequence). Partial CDR3 DNA: TGCAGTGCTAGGCCAAACCCCGGGACTAGCGGGAGCAGATTATACGAG. Translated: CSARPNPGTSGSRLYE. The full CDR3 is CSARPNPGTSGSRLYEQYF.

In this sample, this clone turned up many times. Sequencing ends 3 residues short of the CDR3 end; the germline J gene provides the rest. V usage is TRBV6-1 and J usage is TRBJ1-6; TRBD1 might be the D (5 bases). V lost 2 bases, J lost 2 bases, and 10 bases lay in between. Germline assignment: CDR1 MNHNS and CDR2 SASEGT. The CDR3 is 16 residues long. The CDR3 DNA, read in part, is TGTGCCAGCAGTGAATTAGGGGAGGCCTATAATTCACCC. As protein: CASSELGEAYNSP. The full-length CDR3 reads as CASSELGEAYNSPLHF.

This clone was found many times. The read terminates 3 residues before the CDR3 end, so the remaining end is supplied by the germline J gene. The chain carries TRBV2 and TRBJ2-6, with no clear D. The CDR3 is 14 residues long. CDR1 SNHLY and CDR2 FYNNEI come from the germline V gene. Trimming removed 2 bases at V and 0 bases at J, with 2 bases between. CDR3 bases read: TGTGCCAGCAGTGAACGCTCTGGGGCCAACGTC. Amino acid sequence: CASSERSGANV. The CDR3 in full is CASSERSGANVLTF.

There are many counts of this clone. The observed sequence ends 3 residues before the CDR3 terminus, with the missing tail filled in from the germline J gene. V usage is TRBV3-1 (or the pseudogene TRBV3-2) and J usage is TRBJ1-1, with TRBD1 as a possible D gene (6 bases). Germline V lookup: CDR1 LGHDT, CDR2 YNNKEL (reference sequence). The CDR3 is 13 residues long. CDR3 sequence: CASSAGQWGGAFF. Partial CDR3 DNA: TGTGCCAGCAGCGCCGGACAGTGGGGGGGA.

In its sample, this clone was seen many times. The CDR3 end is not reached by the read, which stops 3 residues before it; the germline J gene fills it in. The chain uses TRBV30 and TRBJ2-3, with D possibly being TRBD2 (5 bases). The CDR3 is 12 residues long. CDR1 GTSNPN and CDR2 SVGIG come from the germline V gene (reference sequence). Trimming cost V 2 bases and J 6 bases, with 9 bases left between them. CDR3 bases read: TGTGCCTGGAGTCCCCCGGGGGATACG. Its protein is CAWSPPGDT. In full, the CDR3 reads CAWSPPGDTQYF.

At least ten counts were recorded for this clone. With the read ending 3 residues before the CDR3 end, the germline J gene is used to fill in that end. This chain links TRBV4-1 with TRBJ2-6; TRBD1 is a possible D gene (5 bases). Germline CDR1 MGHRA, CDR2 YSYEKL. This CDR3 has 15 residues. Trimming stripped 1 base from V and 4 bases from J, with 8 bases between. The CDR3 is CASSQGGVGANVLTF. CDR3 bases read: TGCGCCAGCAGCCAAGGGGGCGTGGGGGCCAACGTC.

This clone has ten or more counts. The read stops 3 residues short of the end of the CDR3; the missing end is completed from the germline J gene. This chain uses TRBV15 with TRBJ2-1; possibly TRBD2 for D (7 bases). Germline CDR1 reads LNHNV; CDR2 reads YYDKDF (reference sequence). V shed 8 bases and J shed 7 bases, with 18 bases lying between them. This CDR3 is built from 14 residues. This CDR3 is CATSFGGGLNEQFF. The sequenced part of the CDR3 DNA is TGTGCCACCTCTTTTGGCGGGGGCCTAAATGAG.

This clone occurred many times. The DNA ends 3 residues before the CDR3 does, and the rest of the CDR3 is filled in from the germline J gene. V is TRBV6-4 and J is TRBJ1-1; D gene ambiguous. Germline values: CDR1 MRHNA, CDR2 SNTAGT. V was clipped by 4 bases and J by 1 base, with 10 bases between them. The CDR3 is 14 amino acids. The CDR3 is CASSAQAGNTEAFF. CDR3 bases read: TGTGCCAGCAGTGCCCAGGCAGGGAACACTGAA.

The sample holds many counts of this clone. Sequencing ends 3 residues short of the CDR3 end; the germline J gene provides the rest. The chain links TRBV20-1 to TRBJ2-1; TRBD2 matches at 7 bases. CDR3 length: 15 amino acids. The ends lost 2 bases at V and 1 base at J; junction bases unmatched: 5. CDR1 is DFQATT, CDR2 SNEGSKA, per germline (reference sequence). CDR3 residues: CSARLRERSYNEQFF. The sequenced part of the CDR3 DNA is TGCAGTGCTAGATTGCGGGAGCGGTCCTACAATGAG.

Many counts were recorded for this clone. Sequencing ends 3 residues short of the CDR3 end; the germline J gene provides the rest. The chain links TRBV20-1 to TRBJ2-1; possible D gene TRBD1, 6 bases. With 6 bases removed from V and 4 bases from J, the gap between germline ends came to 16 bases. Germline V gives CDR1 DFQATT, CDR2 SNEGSKA (reference sequence). CDR3 length equals 14 residues. The CDR3 DNA, read in part, is TGCAGTGCCGCGTCGGGACAACAATACAATGAG. Its translation: CSAASGQQYNE. The entire CDR3 sequence reads CSAASGQQYNEQFF.

This clone came up many times. The read is 3 residues too short to cover the CDR3 end, so that end is filled in from the germline J gene. The rearrangement links TRBV5-5 to TRBJ1-2, with unresolved D. Per germline, CDR1 SGHKS and CDR2 YYEKEE (reference sequence). The CDR3 length is 13 residues. V gave up 1 base and J gave up 2 bases, with 6 bases separating them. The sequenced CDR3 bases are TGTGCCAGCAGCTTGTCCGGGAACTATGGC. Its protein product is CASSLSGNYG. The complete CDR3 reads CASSLSGNYGYTF.

This clone has at least ten counts. CDR3 DNA (partial): TGCGCCAGCAGCTTGGGGGGCCCCACAGATACG. The encoded protein is CASSLGGPTDT. The CDR3 in full is CASSLGGPTDTQYF. The V gene is TRBV5-1, the J gene TRBJ2-3, with D perhaps TRBD1 (5 bases). The read stops 3 residues short of the end of the CDR3; the missing end is completed from the germline J gene. The CDR3 totals 14 residues. Germline V CDR1 and CDR2: SGHRS, YFSETQ. Trimming removed 0 bases at V and 2 bases at J, with 7 bases between.

This clone was found many times. The DNA ends 3 residues before the CDR3 does, and the rest of the CDR3 is filled in from the germline J gene. The chain employs TRBV20-1 and TRBJ2-3; TRBD2 agrees at 9 bases. From germline, CDR1 is DFQATT and CDR2 SNEGSKA (reference sequence). This CDR3 comprises 18 residues. J gave up 4 bases and V 6 bases, and 20 bases lay outside the gene matches. CDR3 DNA, as far as it was read: TGCAGTGCCGCGACTAGCGGCGCCTACTCAACTGGATCAGATACG. It encodes CSAATSGAYSTGSDT. The full CDR3 reads CSAATSGAYSTGSDTQYF.

This clone was seen repeatedly, ten times or more. The read ends 3 residues shy of where the CDR3 ends; the end is completed using the germline J gene. The genes are TRBV18 and TRBJ1-1; a possible D gene is TRBD1 (5 bases). CDR1 is KGHSH, CDR2 LQKENI, per germline. The germline V and J ends were trimmed by 3 bases and 4 bases, with 9 bases remaining between them. The CDR3 covers 13 residues. CDR3 DNA (partial): TGTGCCAGCTCACCGACAGAGGCCACTGAA. The encoded protein is CASSPTEATE. The whole CDR3 protein reads CASSPTEATEAFF. The full variable domain, its missing parts supplied by reference TRBV18 and TRBJ1-1, is NAGVMQNPRHLVRRRGQEARLRCSPMKGHSHVYWYRQLPEEGLKFMVYLQKENIIDESGMPKERFSAEFPKEGPSILRIQQVVRGDSAAYFCASSPTEATEAFFGQGTRLTVV.